Listed here is a single TCR beta chain. Its antigen has not been determined. No base-level quality is on record; no much larger clone is a single base apart. This specimen comes from a study of blood T cell repertoires in COVID-19 (dated by TCRdb to the early 2020s). Turning to the overall study: Samples from collaborators originated in the United States, Italy and Spain and spanned both the acute and convalescent phases of COVID-19. HLA class I and class II types, where available, came from metadata supplied by the sample provider rather than from assay-based typing. The repertoires were made available in a free public database intended to serve as a resource for research on the immune response to SARS-CoV-2. A de-identified subject ID, COVID-19 status, age in years and sex were almost always included in the sample metadata. The prospective study material was composed of cDNA or gDNA derived from T cells, B-cell-depleted T cells, or PBMCs. Subjects who had been exposed to COVID-19, were actively infected with it, or had recovered from it provided the deeply sampled blood TCRbeta repertoires that made up the dataset. The samples were drawn from two sources: the first 160 participants of the ongoing ImmuneRACE study, and 1,000 to 1,500 subjects contributed by 6 global collaborators. General conclusions and limits of the study: The quantity of clinical and demographic metadata differed by source and by participant and was supplied without curation.

TCRbeta CDR3 regions were amplified from genomic DNA using the immunoSEQ Assay, a bias-controlled multiplex PCR. The published analysis was carried out like this. Nucleated cell counts per sample were estimated from amplification of reference gene primers within the assay. To quantify the absolute abundance of each unique TCRbeta CDR3 rearrangement, sequence reads were collapsed and filtered. For each sample, productive Simpson clonality was calculated by taking the square root of Simpson's diversity index across productive rearrangements. TCRdb re-hosts the immuneACCESS table, in-frame sequences only. Its copies lack some clones; in the studies checked, an unresolved V gene accounts for under half of them, and the cause for the rest is not known. The DNA was the basis for D and trimming; V, J and clone size are from that table. The sample contains 100,000 or so clones, 92% of them found a single time. The ten largest clones add up to approximately 5.4% of the sample.

The CDR3 covers 14 residues, taking in both the cysteine and the phenylalanine. The CDR3 DNA has 42 bases and is translated from base 1. V is shortened by 1 base, J by 8 bases, and the region joining them spans 13 bases. Reading the germline V gene (reference sequence) gives CDR1 SGHNT and CDR2 YYREEE. The collaborating institutions used their own protocols to collect whole blood in K2EDTA tubes. For TCRbeta analysis, collaborators shipped samples in one of three forms: frozen whole blood, isolated PBMCs, or DNA extracted from either of those sample types. The source is a man aged 50 or older with active COVID-19. The chain links TRBV5-4 with TRBJ2-1, with a weak D call of TRBD2 (7 bases match). Sample: peripheral blood. This receptor carries the CDR3 CASSLPRGGDEQFF. Here is the DNA: TGTGCCAGCAGCTTGCCGAGGGGGGGGGATGAGCAGTTCTTC.